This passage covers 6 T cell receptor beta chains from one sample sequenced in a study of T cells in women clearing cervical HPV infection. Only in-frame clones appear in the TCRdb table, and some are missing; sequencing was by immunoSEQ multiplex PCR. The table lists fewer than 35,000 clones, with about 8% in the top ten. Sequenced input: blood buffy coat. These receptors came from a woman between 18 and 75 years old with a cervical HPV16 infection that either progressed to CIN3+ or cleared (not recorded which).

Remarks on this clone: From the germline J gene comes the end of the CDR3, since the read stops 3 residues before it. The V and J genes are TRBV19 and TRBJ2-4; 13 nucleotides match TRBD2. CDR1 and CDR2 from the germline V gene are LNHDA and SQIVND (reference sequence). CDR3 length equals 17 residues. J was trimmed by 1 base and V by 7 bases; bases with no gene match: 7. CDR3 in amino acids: CASTRTSGGGAKNIQYF. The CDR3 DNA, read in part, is TGTGCCAGTACCCGGACTAGCGGGGGCGGGGCCAAAAACATT.

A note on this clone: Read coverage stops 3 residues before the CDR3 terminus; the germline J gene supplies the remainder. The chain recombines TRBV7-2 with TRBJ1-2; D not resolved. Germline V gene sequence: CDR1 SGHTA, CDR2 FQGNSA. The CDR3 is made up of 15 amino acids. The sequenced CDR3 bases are TGTGCCAGCAGCTCCTCTAGCGGGAGTTACAATGAC. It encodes CASSSSSGSYND. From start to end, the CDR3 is CASSSSSGSYNDYTF.

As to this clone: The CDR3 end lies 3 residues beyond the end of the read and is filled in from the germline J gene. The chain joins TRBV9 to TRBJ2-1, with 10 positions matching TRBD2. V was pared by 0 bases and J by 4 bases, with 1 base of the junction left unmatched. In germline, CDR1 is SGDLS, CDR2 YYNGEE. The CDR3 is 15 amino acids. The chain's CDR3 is CASSVELAGYNEQFF. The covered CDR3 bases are TGTGCCAGCAGCGTAGAACTAGCGGGGTACAATGAG.

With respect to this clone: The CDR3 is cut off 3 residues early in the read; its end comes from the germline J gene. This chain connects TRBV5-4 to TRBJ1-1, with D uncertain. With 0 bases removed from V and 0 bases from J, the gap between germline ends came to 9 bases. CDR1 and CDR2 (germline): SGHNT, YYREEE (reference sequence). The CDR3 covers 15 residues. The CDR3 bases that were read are TGTGCCAGCAGCTTGGACCGAGGCATGAACACTGAA. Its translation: CASSLDRGMNTE. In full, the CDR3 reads CASSLDRGMNTEAFF.

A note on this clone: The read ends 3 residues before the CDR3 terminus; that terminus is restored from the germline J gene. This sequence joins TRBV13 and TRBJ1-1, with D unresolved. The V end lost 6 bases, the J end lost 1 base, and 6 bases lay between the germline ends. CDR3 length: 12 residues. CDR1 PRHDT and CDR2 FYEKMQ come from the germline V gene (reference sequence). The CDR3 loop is CASRGRNTEAFF. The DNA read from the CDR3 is TGTGCCAGCAGGGGCAGGAACACTGAA.

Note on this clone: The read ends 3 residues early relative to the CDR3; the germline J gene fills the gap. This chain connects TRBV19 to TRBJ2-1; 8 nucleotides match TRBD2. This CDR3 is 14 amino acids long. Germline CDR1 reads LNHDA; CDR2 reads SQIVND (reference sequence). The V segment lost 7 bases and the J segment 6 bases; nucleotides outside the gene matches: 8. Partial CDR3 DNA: TGTGCCAGTAAAAGCGGGAGTATTGGCAATGAG. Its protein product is CASKSGSIGNE. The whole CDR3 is CASKSGSIGNEQFF.